This TCR beta chain was recorded in a study of blood T cell repertoires in COVID-19. Looked up from germline, CDR1 is MNHEY and CDR2 is SVGAGI. The junction had 6 bases not matched to a gene; V was cut back by 6 bases and J by 6 bases. This CDR3 region has 13 residues. Produced via immunoSEQ multiplex PCR; TCRdb's table is partial and in-frame only. The sample includes roughly 300,000 clones, 88% of them seen just once. The rearrangement uses TRBV6-5 and TRBJ1-1; 8 bases line up with TRBD1. Sequencing was performed on peripheral blood. This clonotype originated in a man between 18 and 29 years old with active or convalescent COVID-19. The CDR3 DNA reads as TGTGCCAGCAGCAGGACAGGGTCTGCTGAAGCTTTCTTT. Translated: CASSRTGSAEAFF.